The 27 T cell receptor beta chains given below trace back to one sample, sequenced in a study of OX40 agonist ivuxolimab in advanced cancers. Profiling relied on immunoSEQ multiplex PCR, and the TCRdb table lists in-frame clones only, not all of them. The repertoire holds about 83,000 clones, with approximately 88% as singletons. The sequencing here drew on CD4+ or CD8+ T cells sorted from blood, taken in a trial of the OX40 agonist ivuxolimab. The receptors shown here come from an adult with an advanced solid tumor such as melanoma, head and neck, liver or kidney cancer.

DNA of the CDR3: TGTGCCAGCTCATCCGGGACTAGAGGGACCCAGTACTTC. Translation: CASSSGTRGTQYF. V gene TRBV18 combines with J gene TRBJ2-5, with 8 bases that match TRBD2. The CDR3 covers 13 residues. Germline V gene lookup returns CDR1 KGHSH and CDR2 LQKENI. V lost 5 bases, J lost 7 bases, and 6 bases stayed unmatched.

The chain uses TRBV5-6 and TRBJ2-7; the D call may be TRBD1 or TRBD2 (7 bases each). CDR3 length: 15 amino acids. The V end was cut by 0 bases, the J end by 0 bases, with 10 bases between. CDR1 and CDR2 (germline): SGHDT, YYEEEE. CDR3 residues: CASSLAGGDSYEQYF. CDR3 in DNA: TGTGCCAGCAGCTTGGCAGGGGGGGACTCCTACGAGCAGTACTTC.

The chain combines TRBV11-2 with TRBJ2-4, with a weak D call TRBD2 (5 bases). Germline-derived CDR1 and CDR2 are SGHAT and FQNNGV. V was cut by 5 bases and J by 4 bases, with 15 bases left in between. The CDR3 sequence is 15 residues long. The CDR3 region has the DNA TGTGCCAGCAGCGTACCGTCCGGGGATAAAAACATTCAGTACTTC. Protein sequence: CASSVPSGDKNIQYF.

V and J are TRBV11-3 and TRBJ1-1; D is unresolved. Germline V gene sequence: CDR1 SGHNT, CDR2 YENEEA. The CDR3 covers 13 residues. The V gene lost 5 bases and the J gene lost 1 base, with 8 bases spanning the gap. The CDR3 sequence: CASSLFQNTEAFF. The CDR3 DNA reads TGTGCCAGCAGCCTATTCCAGAACACTGAAGCTTTCTTT.

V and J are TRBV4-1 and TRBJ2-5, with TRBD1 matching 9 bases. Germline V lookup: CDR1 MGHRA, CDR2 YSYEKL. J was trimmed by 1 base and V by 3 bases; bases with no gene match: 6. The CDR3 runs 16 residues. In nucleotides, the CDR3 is TGCGCCAGCAGCCAGTCGGGGGACAGGGTCCAAGAGACCCAGTACTTC. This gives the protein CASSQSGDRVQETQYF.

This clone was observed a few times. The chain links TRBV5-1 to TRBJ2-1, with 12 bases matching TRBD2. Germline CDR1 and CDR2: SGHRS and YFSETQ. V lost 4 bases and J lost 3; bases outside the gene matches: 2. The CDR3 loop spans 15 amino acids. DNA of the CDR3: TGCGCCAGCAGCGTGGGACTAGCGGGCTACAATGAGCAGTTCTTC. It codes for CASSVGLAGYNEQFF. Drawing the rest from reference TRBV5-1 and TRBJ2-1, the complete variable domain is KAGVTQTPRYLIKTRGQQVTLSCSPISGHRSVSWYQQTPGQGLQFLFEYFSETQRNKGNFPGRFSGRQFSNSRSEMNVSTLELGDSALYLCASSVGLAGYNEQFFGPGTRLTVL.

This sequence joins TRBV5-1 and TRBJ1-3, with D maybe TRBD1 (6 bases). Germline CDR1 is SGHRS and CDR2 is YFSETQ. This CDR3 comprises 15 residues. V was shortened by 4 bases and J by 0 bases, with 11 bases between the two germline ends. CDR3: CASSPTGSSGNTIYF. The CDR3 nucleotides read TGCGCCAGCAGCCCCACAGGGAGCTCTGGAAACACCATATATTTT.

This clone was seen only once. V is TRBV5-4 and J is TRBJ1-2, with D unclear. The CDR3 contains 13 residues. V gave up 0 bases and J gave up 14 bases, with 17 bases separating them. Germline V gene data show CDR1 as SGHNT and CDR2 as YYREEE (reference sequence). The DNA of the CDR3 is TGTGCCAGCAGCTTGGCGGCAGCGGAGGTTAGGACCTTC. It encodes CASSLAAAEVRTF.

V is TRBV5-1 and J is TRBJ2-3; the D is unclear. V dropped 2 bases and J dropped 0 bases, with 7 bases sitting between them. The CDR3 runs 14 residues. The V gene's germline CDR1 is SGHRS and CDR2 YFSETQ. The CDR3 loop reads CASSFPGSTDTQYF. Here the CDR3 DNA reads TGCGCCAGCAGCTTCCCCGGGAGCACAGATACGCAGTATTTT.

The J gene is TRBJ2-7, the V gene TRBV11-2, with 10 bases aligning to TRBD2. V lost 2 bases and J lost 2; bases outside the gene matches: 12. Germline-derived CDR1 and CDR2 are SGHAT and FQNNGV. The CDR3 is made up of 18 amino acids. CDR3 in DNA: TGTGCCAGCAGCTTAACTATGCAGCGGGAGGGACGCACCTACGAGCAGTACTTC. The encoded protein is CASSLTMQREGRTYEQYF.

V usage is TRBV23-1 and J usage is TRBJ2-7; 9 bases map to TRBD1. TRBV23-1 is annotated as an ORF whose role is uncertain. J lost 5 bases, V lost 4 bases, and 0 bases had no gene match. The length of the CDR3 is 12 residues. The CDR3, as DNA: TGCGCCAGCAGTCGACAGGGGGACGAGCAGTACTTC. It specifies CASSRQGDEQYF.

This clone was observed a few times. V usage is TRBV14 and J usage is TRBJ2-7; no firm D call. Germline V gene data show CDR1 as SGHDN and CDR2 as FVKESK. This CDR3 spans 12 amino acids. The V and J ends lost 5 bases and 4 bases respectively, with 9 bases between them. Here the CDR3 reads CASSWSMYEQYF. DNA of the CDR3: TGTGCCAGCAGCTGGTCGATGTACGAGCAGTACTTC.

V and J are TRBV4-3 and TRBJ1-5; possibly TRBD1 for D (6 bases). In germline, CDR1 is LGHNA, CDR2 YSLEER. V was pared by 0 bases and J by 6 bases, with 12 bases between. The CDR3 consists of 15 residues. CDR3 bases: TGCGCCAGCAGCCAAGACAGGGGATTAACTCAGCCCCAGCATTTT. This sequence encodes CASSQDRGLTQPQHF.

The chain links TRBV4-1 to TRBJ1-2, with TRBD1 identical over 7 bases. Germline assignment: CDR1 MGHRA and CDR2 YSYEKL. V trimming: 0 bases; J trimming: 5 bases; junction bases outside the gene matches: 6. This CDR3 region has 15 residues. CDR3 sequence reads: CASSQERGGGYGYTF. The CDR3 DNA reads TGCGCCAGCAGCCAAGAAAGAGGGGGCGGGTATGGCTACACCTTC.

The CDR3 DNA sequence: TGTGCCAGCAGTGCCCCGGGACAGGGGGCCGATGAGCAGTTCTTC. This encodes CASSAPGQGADEQFF. This rearrangement joins TRBV25-1 to TRBJ2-1, with 12 bases that match TRBD1. Germline V gene sequence: CDR1 MGHDK, CDR2 SYGVNS. The CDR3 contains 15 residues. V was pared by 4 bases and J by 8 bases, with 6 bases of the junction left unmatched.

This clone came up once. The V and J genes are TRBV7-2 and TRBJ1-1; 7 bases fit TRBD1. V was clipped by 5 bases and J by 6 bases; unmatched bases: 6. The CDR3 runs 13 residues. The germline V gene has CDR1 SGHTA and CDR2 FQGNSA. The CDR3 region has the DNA TGTGCCAGCAGCCCCCCGGACAGGTCTGAAGCTTTCTTT. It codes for CASSPPDRSEAFF.

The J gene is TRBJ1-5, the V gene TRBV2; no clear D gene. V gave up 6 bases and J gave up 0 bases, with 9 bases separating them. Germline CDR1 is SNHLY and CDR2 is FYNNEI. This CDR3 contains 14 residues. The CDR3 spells CASRDRYSNQPQHF. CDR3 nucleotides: TGTGCCAGCAGGGACCGCTATAGCAATCAGCCCCAGCATTTT.

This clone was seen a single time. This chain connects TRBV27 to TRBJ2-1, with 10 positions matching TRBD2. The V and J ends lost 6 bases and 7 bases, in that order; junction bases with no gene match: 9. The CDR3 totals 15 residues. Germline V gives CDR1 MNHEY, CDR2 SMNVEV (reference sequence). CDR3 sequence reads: CASSPIAGGANEQFF. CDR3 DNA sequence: TGTGCCAGCAGCCCCATAGCGGGGGGAGCGAATGAGCAGTTCTTC.

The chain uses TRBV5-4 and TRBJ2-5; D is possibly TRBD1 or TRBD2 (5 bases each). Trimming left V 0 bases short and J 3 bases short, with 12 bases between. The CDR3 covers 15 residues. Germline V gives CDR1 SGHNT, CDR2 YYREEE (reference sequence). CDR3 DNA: TGTGCCAGCAGCTTGGAGGCGGGCAGGGAAGAGACCCAGTACTTC. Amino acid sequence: CASSLEAGREETQYF.

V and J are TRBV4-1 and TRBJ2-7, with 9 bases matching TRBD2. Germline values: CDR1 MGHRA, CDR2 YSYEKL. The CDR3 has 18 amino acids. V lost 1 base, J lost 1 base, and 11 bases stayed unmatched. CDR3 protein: CASSQGTSGLHLSYEQYF. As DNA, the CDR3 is TGCGCCAGCAGCCAAGGTACTAGCGGGCTACATCTTTCCTACGAGCAGTACTTC.

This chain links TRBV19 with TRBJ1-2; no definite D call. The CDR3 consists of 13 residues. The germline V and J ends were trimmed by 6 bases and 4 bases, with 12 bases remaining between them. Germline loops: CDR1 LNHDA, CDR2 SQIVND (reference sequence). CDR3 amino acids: CASSSSGIYGYTF. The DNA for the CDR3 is TGTGCCAGTAGCTCCTCGGGGATCTATGGCTACACCTTC.

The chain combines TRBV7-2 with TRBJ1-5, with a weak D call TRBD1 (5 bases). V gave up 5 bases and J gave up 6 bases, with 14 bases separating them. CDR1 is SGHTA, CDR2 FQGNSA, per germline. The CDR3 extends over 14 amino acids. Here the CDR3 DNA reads TGTGCCAGCAGCGTCCTGGGGCGAGGTCAGCCCCAGCATTTT. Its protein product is CASSVLGRGQPQHF. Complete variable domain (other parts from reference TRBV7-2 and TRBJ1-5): GAGVSQSPSNKVTEKGKDVELRCDPISGHTALYWYRQSLGQGLEFLIYFQGNSAPDKSGLPSDRFSAERTGGSVSTLTIQRTQQEDSAVYLCASSVLGRGQPQHFGDGTRLSIL.

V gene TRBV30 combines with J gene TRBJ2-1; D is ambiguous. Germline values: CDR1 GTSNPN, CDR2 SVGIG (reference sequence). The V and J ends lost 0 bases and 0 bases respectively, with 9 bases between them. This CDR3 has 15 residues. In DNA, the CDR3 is TGTGCCTGGAGTGTACGGCAAGACTCCTACAATGAGCAGTTCTTC. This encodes CAWSVRQDSYNEQFF.

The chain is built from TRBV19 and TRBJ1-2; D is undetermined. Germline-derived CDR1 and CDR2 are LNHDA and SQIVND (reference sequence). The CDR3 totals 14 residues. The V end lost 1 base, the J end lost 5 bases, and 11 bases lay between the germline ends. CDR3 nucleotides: TGTGCCAGTAGTATAGGAACAGCTTCGTATGGCTACACCTTC. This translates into CASSIGTASYGYTF.

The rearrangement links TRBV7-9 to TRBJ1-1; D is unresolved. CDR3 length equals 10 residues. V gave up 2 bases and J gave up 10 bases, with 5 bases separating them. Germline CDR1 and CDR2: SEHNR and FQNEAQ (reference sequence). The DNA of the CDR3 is TGTGCCAGCAGCTTAAATTCAGCTTTCTTT. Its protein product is CASSLNSAFF.

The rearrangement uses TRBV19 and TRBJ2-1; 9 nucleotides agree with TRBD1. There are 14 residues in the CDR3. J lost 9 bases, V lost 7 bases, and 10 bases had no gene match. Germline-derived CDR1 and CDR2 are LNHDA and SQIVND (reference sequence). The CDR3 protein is CASKNGQGIFEQFF. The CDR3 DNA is TGTGCCAGTAAAAATGGACAGGGGATTTTTGAGCAGTTCTTC.

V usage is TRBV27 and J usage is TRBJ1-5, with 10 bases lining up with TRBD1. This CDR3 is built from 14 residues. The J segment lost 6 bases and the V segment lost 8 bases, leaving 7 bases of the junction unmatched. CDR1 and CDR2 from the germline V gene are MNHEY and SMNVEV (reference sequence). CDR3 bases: TGTGCCAGCCGACAGGGGGCGGCGGCTCAGCCCCAGCATTTT. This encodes CASRQGAAAQPQHF.